This TCR beta chain was identified during a study of Ad26.COV2.S vaccination and SARS-CoV-2 variants. Treatment of the sample: about 20 received Ad26.COV2.S at low or high dose, single or two shots; about five received placebo; per-sample allocation not given. Day 63 after the first injection of vaccine or placebo was the sampling time. Method: immunoSEQ multiplex PCR; TCRdb's copy keeps in-frame clones and lacks some. The sample carries under 550,000 clones, 80% to 95% recorded once. Study-wide results and caveats: Total T cell responses were possibly underestimated by TCR breadth and depth analyses. The breadth of spike-specific CD8+ and CD4+ T cell responses after vaccination was reportedly substantial. Spike-specific TCR breadth ran higher among vaccine recipients than placebo recipients.

In the case of this clone: Antigen specificity is unknown.

The ends were cut back, 3 bases at V and 4 bases at J, with 14 bases in the middle. CDR3 length equals 14 residues. The V gene's germline CDR1 is SGDLS and CDR2 YYNGEE. This clonotype originated in a person between 18 and 60 years old who received the Ad26.COV2.S COVID-19 vaccine or a placebo. The chain links TRBV9 to TRBJ2-7; tentative D call: TRBD2 (6 bases). The source was peripheral blood, collected in a trial of Ad26.COV2.S vaccine versus placebo. The CDR3: CASSGGGWIYEQYF. CDR3 in DNA: TGTGCCAGCAGCGGGGGAGGATGGATTTACGAGCAGTACTTC.